This T cell receptor beta chain was recovered during a study of Graves' ophthalmopathy and Graves' hyperthyroidism. Study-level findings and limits: Among thyroid clonotypes expanded above 0.001 frequency, most also appeared in blood.

Germline assignment: CDR1 LNHDA and CDR2 SQIVND (reference sequence). CDR3 length: 11 amino acids. Trimming took 3 bases from V and 11 from J, leaving 8 bases between them. This clonotype was recorded many times. Its matching antigen is unknown. The PBMCs were taken from 10 ml of fresh peripheral blood. Amplification of the TCR beta CDR3 regions used RNA transcripts (as template). The library came from an HTBI-primed first-round RT-PCR and a second-round multiplex PCR. Using its own MiXCR run on the multiplex PCR reads, TCRdb lists one record per CDR3 protein. The sample comprises about 380,000 distinct CDR3 sequences, 15% of which are singletons, and 5.5% to 7% rests with the top ten.

The TCR originated in a woman under 30 with stable Graves' hyperthyroidism. The chain carries TRBV19 and TRBJ1-5, with D unresolved. The sequenced material came from peripheral blood. Here the CDR3 DNA reads TGTGCCAGTAGTATTAAAGGAGCCCAGCATTTT. It codes for CASSIKGAQHF.